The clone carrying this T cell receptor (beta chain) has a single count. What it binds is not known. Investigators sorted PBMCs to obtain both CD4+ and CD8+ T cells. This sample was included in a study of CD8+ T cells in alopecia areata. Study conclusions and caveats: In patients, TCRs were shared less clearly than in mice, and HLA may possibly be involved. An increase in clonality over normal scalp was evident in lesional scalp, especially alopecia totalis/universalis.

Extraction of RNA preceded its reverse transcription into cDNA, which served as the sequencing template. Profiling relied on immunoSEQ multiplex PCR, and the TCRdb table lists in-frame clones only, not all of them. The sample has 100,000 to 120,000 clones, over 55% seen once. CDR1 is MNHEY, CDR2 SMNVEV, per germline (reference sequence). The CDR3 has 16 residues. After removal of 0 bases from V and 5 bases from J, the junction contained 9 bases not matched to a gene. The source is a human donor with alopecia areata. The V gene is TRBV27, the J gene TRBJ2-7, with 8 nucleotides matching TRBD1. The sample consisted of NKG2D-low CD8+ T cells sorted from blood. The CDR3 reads CASSLSWGDRLNEQYF. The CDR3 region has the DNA TGTGCCAGCAGTTTATCGTGGGGGGACAGGCTAAACGAGCAGTACTTC.